A selection of T cell receptor beta chains follows, all from one sample in a study of OX40 agonist ivuxolimab in advanced cancers. Profiled with immunoSEQ multiplex PCR; TCRdb holds only in-frame clones, not every one. The sample has 65,000 to 95,000 clones, approximately 90% seen once. The specimen was CD4+ or CD8+ T cells sorted from blood, collected in a trial of the OX40 agonist ivuxolimab. The origin of the receptors is an adult with an advanced solid tumor such as melanoma, head and neck, liver or kidney cancer. Each CDR3 is given with its conserved first and last residue. The D gene is left open where the match is weak. Clone size is not always given. Where it is, it says once, few, many or a class for expanded clones.

clone_size j_call d_call v_call cdr3_aa cdr3_nt
- TRBJ2-7 - TRBV5-1 CASSIIGLQEQYF TGCGCCAGCAGCATAATAGGCTTGCAGGAGCAGTACTTC
- TRBJ2-7 TRBD2 TRBV18 CASSPTSGSPYEQYF TGTGCCAGCTCGCCCACTAGCGGGTCCCCCTACGAGCAGTACTTC
- TRBJ2-7 - TRBV11-3 CASSWAGTYEQYF TGTGCCAGCAGCTGGGCGGGGACCTACGAGCAGTACTTC
- TRBJ1-1 TRBD1 TRBV28 CASGITGGRWNTEAFF TGTGCCAGCGGTATAACAGGGGGCCGGTGGAACACTGAAGCTTTCTTT
- TRBJ2-7 - TRBV5-6 CASSLGLLTYEQYF TGTGCCAGCAGCTTGGGCCTATTAACCTACGAGCAGTACTTC
once TRBJ1-2 - TRBV20-1 CSAERVTGYTF TGCAGTGCCGAGCGGGTAACGGGCTACACCTTC
- TRBJ1-5 TRBD1 TRBV6-6 CASRKRDSARQPQHF TGTGCCAGCAGAAAACGGGACAGCGCACGCCAGCCCCAGCATTTT
- TRBJ1-1 TRBD1 TRBV28 CASSTPGTGNTEAFF TGTGCCAGCAGTACCCCCGGGACAGGGAACACTGAAGCTTTCTTT
- TRBJ2-2 - TRBV28 CASSFLAGELFF TGTGCCAGCAGTTTCTTAGCCGGGGAGCTGTTTTTT
- TRBJ2-7 - TRBV4-3 CASSQADRSSYEQYF TGCGCCAGCAGCCAGGCCGACAGGAGCTCCTACGAGCAGTACTTC
- TRBJ2-7 - TRBV6-1 CASSEIYEQYF TGTGCCAGCAGTGAAATTTACGAGCAGTACTTC
- TRBJ2-7 - TRBV18 CASSPGHLSSYEQYF TGTGCCAGCTCACCGGGACACTTGAGCTCCTACGAGCAGTACTTC
- TRBJ2-5 - TRBV28 CATGQGTSQETQYF TGTGCTACAGGACAGGGGACTAGTCAAGAGACCCAGTACTTC
- TRBJ2-7 - TRBV6-1 CASSEVWDNSYEQYF TGTGCCAGCAGTGAAGTCTGGGACAACTCCTACGAGCAGTACTTC
- TRBJ2-7 - TRBV7-2 CASSLGGFYEQYF TGTGCCAGCAGCTTAGGAGGGTTTTACGAGCAGTACTTC
- TRBJ2-3 - TRBV7-3 CASRRGSGHTDTQYF TGTGCCAGCAGGCGGGGCAGCGGACACACAGATACGCAGTATTTT
- TRBJ2-7 - TRBV7-2 CASSLREEYEQYF TGTGCCAGCAGCTTAAGGGAGGAGTACGAGCAGTACTTC
- TRBJ1-5 - TRBV19 CASTDRLRQPQHF TGTGCCAGTACCGACAGGCTTCGTCAGCCCCAGCATTTT
- TRBJ2-1 TRBD2 TRBV27 CASSNPGLVNEQFF TGTGCCAGCAGTAATCCGGGACTAGTCAATGAGCAGTTCTTC
- TRBJ2-6 - TRBV18 CASSPSLGSGANVLTF TGTGCCAGCTCACCGTCCTTGGGTTCTGGGGCCAACGTCCTGACTTTC
- TRBJ2-7 TRBD1 TRBV6-1 CATKDRGPSYEQYF TGTGCCACCAAAGACAGGGGCCCATCCTACGAGCAGTACTTC
- TRBJ2-1 - TRBV7-3 CASSLRQAGNNEQFF TGTGCCAGCAGCTTACGGCAGGCGGGTAACAATGAGCAGTTCTTC
- TRBJ1-2 - TRBV10-3 CAISESFLGYGYTF TGTGCCATCAGTGAGTCGTTTTTAGGATATGGCTACACCTTC
- TRBJ2-7 TRBD2 TRBV9 CASSVGGLAGTYEQYF TGTGCCAGCAGCGTAGGCGGACTAGCGGGCACCTACGAGCAGTACTTC
- TRBJ1-6 TRBD1 TRBV7-9 CASSTGQGAFSPLHF TGTGCCAGCAGTACTGGACAGGGGGCCTTCTCACCCCTCCACTTT
once TRBJ2-6 - TRBV28 CASISQGSGANVLTF TGTGCCAGCATCTCCCAGGGCTCTGGGGCCAACGTCCTGACTTTC